These 27 T cell receptor beta chains were all obtained from the same sample, sequenced in a study of blood T cell repertoires in COVID-19. The protocol was immunoSEQ multiplex PCR, while the TCRdb copy is restricted to in-frame clones and leaves out a portion. The sample carries roughly 390,000 clones, approximately 89% recorded once. The sample comprised peripheral blood. Receptors were obtained from a woman between 25 and 40 years old with COVID-19, enrolled during active disease.

This clone occurred many times. The chain uses TRBV12-2 and TRBJ1-2. TRBV12-2 is annotated as a pseudogene. CDR3 size: 12 residues. CDR3 amino acids: CASRFWRYGYTF. The CDR3 region has the DNA TGTGCAAGTCGCTTTTGGAGATATGGCTACACCTTC.

J is TRBJ2-2 and V is TRBV15; 13 positions agree with TRBD2. V lost 4 bases to trimming and J lost 4 bases; unmatched junction nucleotides: 12. The CDR3 sequence is 19 residues long. Germline CDR1 is LNHNV and CDR2 is YYDKDF (reference sequence). The chain's CDR3 is CATSMPPGTSGMGTGELFF. CDR3 nucleotide sequence: TGTGCCACCAGCATGCCGCCGGGGACTAGCGGGATGGGCACCGGGGAGCTGTTTTTT.

The chain has TRBV5-1 and TRBJ2-7; TRBD2 matches at 8 bases. Looked up from germline, CDR1 is SGHRS and CDR2 is YFSETQ. This CDR3 spans 14 amino acids. V shed 5 bases, J shed 3 bases, and the junction held 7 bases outside the gene matches. In DNA, the CDR3 is TGCGCCAGCAGTTCCGGGCTAGCGGGCTACGAGCAGTACTTC. Translating it yields CASSSGLAGYEQYF. The full variable domain, its missing parts supplied by reference TRBV5-1 and TRBJ2-7, is KAGVTQTPRYLIKTRGQQVTLSCSPISGHRSVSWYQQTPGQGLQFLFEYFSETQRNKGNFPGRFSGRQFSNSRSEMNVSTLELGDSALYLCASSSGLAGYEQYFGPGTRLTVT.

The chain carries TRBV7-8 and TRBJ2-5; TRBD1 aligns across 9 bases. This CDR3 has 13 residues. V shed 5 bases, J shed 5 bases, and the junction held 3 bases outside the gene matches. Germline V gives CDR1 SGHVS, CDR2 FQNEAQ. The CDR3 sequence is CASSRTGEETQYF. The CDR3 nucleotides read TGTGCCAGCAGCCGGACAGGGGAGGAGACCCAGTACTTC.

The table lists this clone with a count of one. The chain links TRBV11-3 to TRBJ2-2; possibly TRBD1 for D (5 bases). CDR3 length equals 14 residues. Trimming left V 1 base short and J 8 bases short, with 11 bases between. The germline CDR1 and CDR2 sequences are SGHNT and YENEEA. The CDR3 sequence is CASSLGVGQGELFF. Written as DNA, the CDR3 is TGTGCCAGCAGCTTAGGGGTCGGACAAGGGGAGCTGTTTTTT.

The chain employs TRBV4-1 and TRBJ2-1; 10 positions match TRBD1. V shed 3 bases, J shed 2 bases, and the junction held 4 bases outside the gene matches. Per germline, CDR1 MGHRA and CDR2 YSYEKL. The CDR3 consists of 16 residues. The CDR3 DNA follows: TGCGCCAGCAGCCATCCGGGACAGGGGACCTACAATGAGCAGTTCTTC. This translates into CASSHPGQGTYNEQFF.

This chain connects TRBV6-5 to TRBJ1-1, with D tentatively TRBD1 (6 bases). Trimming stripped 4 bases from V and 1 base from J, with 10 bases between. CDR3 length: 14 amino acids. CDR1 is MNHEY, CDR2 SVGAGI, per germline. CDR3 loop: CASSLYRENTEAFF. The CDR3 DNA sequence: TGTGCCAGCAGTTTGTACAGGGAGAACACTGAAGCTTTCTTT.

The V gene is TRBV5-6, the J gene TRBJ2-7; no clear D. Per the germline V gene, CDR1 is SGHDT and CDR2 is YYEEEE. V dropped 3 bases and J dropped 4 bases, with 5 bases sitting between them. This CDR3 contains 11 residues. CDR3 in amino acids: CASSSQYEQYF. The CDR3 DNA is TGTGCCAGCAGCTCCCAGTACGAGCAGTACTTC.

V usage is TRBV20-1 and J usage is TRBJ2-3, with D possibly matching TRBD2 (6 bases). Germline lookup yields CDR1 DFQATT and CDR2 SNEGSKA (reference sequence). CDR3 size: 15 residues. Trimming removed 3 bases at V and 6 bases at J, with 19 bases between. The CDR3 nucleotides read TGCAGTGCTAGTGGGCTGGAGGGCCCAGGGGATACGCAGTATTTT. The encoded protein is CSASGLEGPGDTQYF.

The V and J genes are TRBV7-2 and TRBJ2-7; D perhaps matches TRBD1 (6 bases). Trimming took 5 bases from V and 4 from J, leaving 9 bases between them. The germline V gene has CDR1 SGHTA and CDR2 FQGNSA. The CDR3 is 12 amino acids. The CDR3 bases are TGTGCCAGCAGCCACAGGGTATACGAGCAGTACTTC. Its translation is CASSHRVYEQYF. The full variable domain, completed using reference TRBV7-2 and TRBJ2-7, is GAGVSQSPSNKVTEKGKDVELRCDPISGHTALYWYRQSLGQGLEFLIYFQGNSAPDKSGLPSDRFSAERTGGSVSTLTIQRTQQEDSAVYLCASSHRVYEQYFGPGTRLTVT.

The CDR3 loop reads CASSLRLVAEQFF. Written as DNA, the CDR3 is TGTGCCAGCAGCTTACGACTAGTGGCTGAGCAGTTCTTC. The gene calls are TRBV7-2 and TRBJ2-1; tentative D call: TRBD2 (6 bases). Between the trimmed V and J ends, which lost 2 bases and 9 bases, there was a span of 11 bases. Germline V gene lookup returns CDR1 SGHTA and CDR2 FQGNSA. The CDR3 consists of 13 residues.

The rearrangement links TRBV19 to TRBJ2-7; TRBD2 agrees at 14 bases. The CDR3 has 16 amino acids. Losses at the gene ends were 5 bases for V and 6 bases for J; bases not matched to a gene: 9. The germline gives CDR1 LNHDA, CDR2 SQIVND (reference sequence). CDR3 DNA sequence: TGTGCCAGTAGTGCTAGCACGACTAGCGGGAGGGCCGAGCAGTACTTC. Translated, it gives CASSASTTSGRAEQYF.

This clone was detected only a few times. Other DNA sequences of this sample code for an identical CDR3. The chain uses TRBV28 and TRBJ2-2; D is undetermined. The CDR3 runs 13 residues. V lost 1 base and J lost 3, with 3 bases in between. CDR1 MDHEN and CDR2 SYDVKM come from the germline V gene. CDR3 DNA: TGTGCCAGCAGTTTATCTTACACCGGGGAGCTGTTTTTT. Protein product: CASSLSYTGELFF. Using reference TRBV28 and TRBJ2-2 for the parts outside the CDR3, the full variable domain is DVKVTQSSRYLVKRTGEKVFLECVQDMDHENMFWYRQDPGLGLRLIYFSYDVKMKEKGDIPEGYSVSREKKERFSLILESASTNQTSMYLCASSLSYTGELFFGEGSRLTVL.

This clone was seen a single time. The J gene is TRBJ1-5, the V gene TRBV12-3 or TRBV12-4; no definite D call. The V end was cut by 6 bases, the J end by 4 bases, with 4 bases between. The CDR3 spans 11 residues. In DNA form, the CDR3 reads TGTGCCAGCAGCCAAAATCAGCCCCAGCATTTT. It codes for CASSQNQPQHF.

The chain couples TRBV9 to TRBJ1-5; a possible D gene is TRBD1 (5 bases). V lost 3 bases and J lost 5, with 12 bases in between. Germline lookup yields CDR1 SGDLS and CDR2 YYNGEE. The CDR3 runs to 14 residues. CDR3: CASSALPGYQPQHF. In DNA, the CDR3 is TGTGCCAGCAGCGCTCTCCCAGGGTATCAGCCCCAGCATTTT.

The chain uses TRBV7-6 and TRBJ1-5; tentative D call: TRBD1 (6 bases). CDR3 length: 14 amino acids. Germline lookup yields CDR1 SGHVS and CDR2 FNYEAQ. V was cut by 1 base and J by 2 bases, with 6 bases left in between. CDR3 DNA: TGTGCCAGCAGCTTAGACAGGGGCAATCAGCCCCAGCATTTT. It translates to CASSLDRGNQPQHF.

The chain joins TRBV4-1 to TRBJ2-3; 9 positions match TRBD2. CDR1 and CDR2 from the germline V gene are MGHRA and YSYEKL. After removal of 4 bases from V and 2 bases from J, the junction contained 7 bases not matched to a gene. The CDR3 contains 16 residues. CDR3 in DNA: TGCGCCAGCAGCCCGCTAGCGGGATTCGTCACAGATACGCAGTATTTT. Residues: CASSPLAGFVTDTQYF.

The rearrangement joins TRBV5-1 to TRBJ2-5; D perhaps matches TRBD1 (6 bases). Deletions cut 0 bases from V and 2 bases from J, with 11 bases between. This CDR3 has 15 residues. From germline, CDR1 is SGHRS and CDR2 YFSETQ. The CDR3 sequence: CASSLAGAVQETQYF. The CDR3 region has the DNA TGCGCCAGCAGCTTGGCAGGGGCGGTACAAGAGACCCAGTACTTC.

The chain has TRBV7-9 and TRBJ2-4, with D tentatively TRBD2 (6 bases). Germline V lookup: CDR1 SEHNR, CDR2 FQNEAQ (reference sequence). Trimming stripped 10 bases from V and 3 bases from J, with 19 bases between. This CDR3 has 15 amino acids. The CDR3 is CATTWGDHDKNIQYF. In DNA, the CDR3 is TGTGCCACCACTTGGGGGGATCATGACAAAAACATTCAGTACTTC.

The V gene is TRBV27, the J gene TRBJ2-1; 13 positions match TRBD2. This CDR3 comprises 17 residues. The V and J ends lost 5 bases and 1 base, in that order; junction bases with no gene match: 5. Germline CDR1 reads MNHEY; CDR2 reads SMNVEV (reference sequence). In DNA form, the CDR3 reads TGTGCCAGCAGTCCCACACTAGCGGGAGGGTCCTACAATGAGCAGTTCTTC. Translated: CASSPTLAGGSYNEQFF.

V gene TRBV7-9 combines with J gene TRBJ2-7, with D perhaps matching TRBD2 (6 bases). There are 16 residues in the CDR3. V dropped 1 base and J dropped 3 bases, with 16 bases sitting between them. The V gene's germline CDR1 is SEHNR and CDR2 FQNEAQ (reference sequence). Here the CDR3 reads CASSLGERKGGYEQYF. For the CDR3, the DNA is TGTGCCAGCAGCTTAGGTGAGAGAAAGGGAGGCTACGAGCAGTACTTC.

This chain connects TRBV19 to TRBJ2-7; 10 bases are a match to TRBD2. Germline trimming cut 0 bases from V and 3 bases from J; bases unmatched to any gene: 5. The germline gives CDR1 LNHDA, CDR2 SQIVND (reference sequence). The CDR3 runs to 16 residues. In DNA, the CDR3 is TGTGCCAGTAGTATAGATCGACCTAGCGGGAGCTACGAGCAGTACTTC. Translated: CASSIDRPSGSYEQYF. The complete variable domain, with remaining parts taken from reference TRBV19 and TRBJ2-7, reads DGGITQSPKYLFRKEGQNVTLSCEQNLNHDAMYWYRQDPGQGLRLIYYSQIVNDFQKGDIAEGYSVSREKKESFPLTVTSAQKNPTAFYLCASSIDRPSGSYEQYFGPGTRLTVT.

The chain couples TRBV5-1 to TRBJ2-1; D remains unclear. Looked up from germline, CDR1 is SGHRS and CDR2 is YFSETQ. V was cut by 0 bases and J by 9 bases, with 7 bases left in between. The CDR3 totals 12 residues. The CDR3 nucleotides read TGCGCCAGCAGCTTGGATTTATCTGAGCAGTTCTTC. Protein: CASSLDLSEQFF.

V usage is TRBV28 and J usage is TRBJ2-7; 15 nucleotides line up with TRBD2. V trimming: 2 bases; J trimming: 3 bases; junction bases outside the gene matches: 5. The CDR3 consists of 17 residues. CDR1 is MDHEN, CDR2 SYDVKM, per germline. The CDR3 spells CASSLRTSGRAFYEQYF. As DNA, the CDR3 is TGTGCCAGCAGTTTAAGGACTAGCGGGAGGGCTTTCTACGAGCAGTACTTC.

In its sample, this clone was seen once. The rearrangement joins TRBV5-1 to TRBJ1-2, with TRBD1 matching over 9 bases. CDR1 SGHRS and CDR2 YFSETQ come from the germline V gene. CDR3 length: 16 amino acids. Losses at the gene ends were 4 bases for V and 3 bases for J; bases not matched to a gene: 10. Here the CDR3 reads CASSTGPGQGDYGYTF. In nucleotides, the CDR3 is TGCGCCAGCAGCACCGGCCCGGGACAGGGTGACTATGGCTACACCTTC.

This clone was counted a single time. The CDR3 loop is CASSTRTSGRVSSYEQYF. In nucleotides, the CDR3 is TGTGCCAGTAGTACCCGGACTAGCGGGAGGGTAAGCTCCTACGAGCAGTACTTC. V is TRBV19 and J is TRBJ2-7; 15 bases map to TRBD2. CDR1 LNHDA and CDR2 SQIVND come from the germline V gene (reference sequence). The J segment lost 0 bases and the V segment lost 4 bases, leaving 7 bases of the junction unmatched. The CDR3 runs to 18 residues.

The rearrangement links TRBV9 to TRBJ1-5, with 7 bases lining up with TRBD1. V was pared by 3 bases and J by 1 base, with 4 bases of the junction left unmatched. Germline assignment: CDR1 SGDLS and CDR2 YYNGEE. CDR3 length equals 15 residues. This CDR3 is CASSAGTESNQPQHF. CDR3 in DNA: TGTGCCAGCAGCGCGGGGACAGAGAGCAATCAGCCCCAGCATTTT.